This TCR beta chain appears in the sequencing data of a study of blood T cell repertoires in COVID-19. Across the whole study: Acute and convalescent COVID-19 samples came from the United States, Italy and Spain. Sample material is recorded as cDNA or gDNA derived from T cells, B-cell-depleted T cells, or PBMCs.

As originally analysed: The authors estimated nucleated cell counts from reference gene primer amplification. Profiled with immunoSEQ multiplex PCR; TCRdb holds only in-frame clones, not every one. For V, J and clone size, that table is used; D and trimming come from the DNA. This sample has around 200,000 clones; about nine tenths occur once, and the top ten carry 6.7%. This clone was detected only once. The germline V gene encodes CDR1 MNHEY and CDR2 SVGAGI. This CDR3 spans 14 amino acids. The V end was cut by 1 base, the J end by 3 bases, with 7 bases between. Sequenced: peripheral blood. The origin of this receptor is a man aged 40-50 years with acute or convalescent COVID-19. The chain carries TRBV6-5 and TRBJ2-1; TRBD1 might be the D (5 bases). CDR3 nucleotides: TGTGCCAGCAGTTACTATGGACACTACAATGAGCAGTTCTTC. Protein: CASSYYGHYNEQFF.